This is a list of T cell receptor beta chains from one sample in a study of blood T cells in healthy people across ages. TCRdb fed the 5' RACE reads into MiXCR, producing one record per CDR3 protein. Found here are more than 600,000 distinct CDR3 sequences, 20% to 30% of them singletons; the top ten hold more than 8%. The same sample was also used in a study of T cells of mothers and their children.

Sequenced input: blood. The source is a boy between 5 and 17 years old in good health. CDR3s include the opening cysteine and the closing phenylalanine or tryptophan. Where a row states a size, it is once, few, many or the class of an expanded clone; other rows omit it.

v_gene	abundance	j_gene	CDR3aa
TRBV29-1	few	TRBJ2-2	CSVPHATGELFF
TRBV28	few	TRBJ2-7	CASSLGTPGLVQPPYEQYF
TRBV12-3/TRBV12-4	few	TRBJ2-7	CASSTDSGHGPGEQYF
TRBV29-1	NA	TRBJ2-2	CSVEGLAGGPFDTGELFF
TRBV28	once	TRBJ2-1	CASSIPTSGRVSSYNEQFF
TRBV5-1	NA	TRBJ2-3	CASSHGLGGTDTQYF
TRBV7-2	NA	TRBJ2-3	CASSLAVVGGPSTDTQYF
TRBV2	few	TRBJ2-5	CASVLLGLASPGTQYF
TRBV4-2	few	TRBJ1-2	CASSQPTGGDYGYTF
TRBV20-1	NA	TRBJ2-2	CSARKGKDTGELFF
TRBV7-9	many	TRBJ1-4	CASSSSGKLFF
TRBV7-2	few	TRBJ2-3	CASSLVAGSSTDTQYF
TRBV14	few	TRBJ2-5	CASSPYLSRRGQETQYF
TRBV4-1	NA	TRBJ2-3	CASSQERYDFPTDTQYF
TRBV12-3/TRBV12-4	NA	TRBJ2-6	CASSSGGTVSVLTF
TRBV28	NA	TRBJ2-7	CASSFTRQHYEQYF
TRBV9	NA	TRBJ2-7	CASSVGGLADYEQYF
TRBV18	NA	TRBJ1-1	CASSPGFSGATEAFF
TRBV6-2/TRBV6-3	NA	TRBJ1-5	CASSYAGNSNQPQHF
TRBV20-1	NA	TRBJ1-2	CSARVTGSNYGYTF
TRBV20-1	NA	TRBJ2-5	CSATLGASGEETQYF
TRBV20-1	few	TRBJ2-3	CSARDRLAGGTDTQYF
TRBV6-5	NA	TRBJ2-5	CASSSWTGGETQYF
TRBV20-1	few	TRBJ2-5	CSARVSGRKETQYF
TRBV12-3/TRBV12-4	NA	TRBJ1-4	CASSTRQSPNEKLFF
TRBV29-1	NA	TRBJ1-5	CSWGAGNGQPQHF
TRBV12-3/TRBV12-4	few	TRBJ1-5	CASKAGAQPQHF
TRBV28	few	TRBJ2-1	CASSFSLAGVSEQFF
TRBV29-1	NA	TRBJ1-1	CSVEVFATEAFF
TRBV29-1	NA	TRBJ1-1	CSVSTPGQGGRAFF
TRBV7-6	NA	TRBJ2-1	CASSPNYRQQFF
TRBV9	NA	TRBJ2-7	CASSVAGTASYEQYF
TRBV7-9	NA	TRBJ1-4	CASSLTVSGKLFF
TRBV20-1	few	TRBJ2-3	CSARRGLAGGRMGTATQYF
TRBV5-6	NA	TRBJ2-7	CASYRRWDEQYF
TRBV4-2	NA	TRBJ2-7	CASSQEPTRGIEQYF
TRBV6-2/TRBV6-3	few	TRBJ2-3	CASLGLDTDTQYF
TRBV6-5	NA	TRBJ2-3	CASMRDRATDTQYF
TRBV7-2	NA	TRBJ2-3	CASSSSVSTDTQYF
TRBV5-1	NA	TRBJ2-1	CASKLSGVNTISYNEQFF
TRBV2	NA	TRBJ2-1	CARGLAGKNNEQFF
TRBV6-2/TRBV6-3	few	TRBJ2-2	CASSRTSGSHTGELFF
TRBV9	few	TRBJ2-7	CASSLPQADSLAGGGSYEQYF